The T cell receptor (beta chain) described here comes from a study of cytomegalovirus exposure and HLA in healthy donors. Study-wide background: Caucasian-associated ancestry cluster membership applied to over 80% of 300 to 450 genotyped donors.

Researchers ran the PCR with 60 Vbeta and 13 Jbeta primers. Sequencing was performed with immunoSEQ multiplex PCR; in TCRdb, only in-frame clones are kept and a portion is missing. The sample lists 110,000 or so clones; 83% were seen once. The CDR3 totals 15 residues. From germline, CDR1 is SGHTA and CDR2 FQGNSA. Trimming took 5 bases from V and 3 from J; bases not matched to a gene: 8. This sequence originates from a man in his late teens or twenties in good health and CMV-seronegative. The chain employs TRBV7-2 and TRBJ2-7, with 9 bases identical to TRBD1. Sample: PBMCs. CDR3 sequence reads: CASSPIRDRVYEQYF. In DNA, the CDR3 is TGTGCCAGCAGCCCTATCCGGGACAGGGTCTACGAGCAGTACTTC.